A selection of T cell receptor beta chains follows, all from one sample in a study of shared clonotypes between healthy human individuals. Data came from immunoSEQ multiplex PCR; TCRdb stores just in-frame clones and leaves some out. Here the sample spans more than 2 million clones, more than 90% being singletons. Sequencing was carried out using naive CD4+ T cells sorted from blood. Source of these receptors: a man between 18 and 29 years old in good health. CDR3s include the opening cysteine and the closing phenylalanine or tryptophan. A D gene is named only where the DNA matches it firmly. Rows may omit the clone size; those that give it use once, few, many or a size class.

- | TRBJ2-5 | - | TRBV5-5 | CASSSQKVSLVETQYF | TGTGCCAGCAGCTCTCAAAAGGTTAGCCTTGTGGAGACCCAGTACTTC
- | TRBJ1-6 | - | TRBV30 | CAWRTDNSPLHF | TGTGCCTGGAGGACGGATAATTCACCCCTCCACTTT
TRBD1 | TRBJ1-4 | - | TRBV25-1 | CASRDRGGEKLFF | TGTGCCAGCAGAGACAGGGGAGGGGAAAAACTGTTTTTT
- | TRBJ1-6 | - | TRBV5-4 | CASSLAGGGSYNSPLHF | TGTGCCAGCAGCTTGGCGGGGGGGGGCTCCTATAATTCACCCCTCCACTTT
- | TRBJ1-2 | once | TRBV19 | CASRGTAWRYGYTF | TGTGCCAGTAGAGGGACGGCCTGGCGGTATGGCTACACCTTC
- | TRBJ1-2 | - | TRBV10-3 | CAISESNGHGYTF | TGTGCCATCAGTGAGTCGAATGGGCATGGCTACACCTTC
TRBD1 | TRBJ1-5 | - | TRBV10-3 | CAISLGQETQPQHF | TGTGCCATCAGTCTTGGACAGGAGACTCAGCCCCAGCATTTT
- | TRBJ2-5 | - | TRBV5-1 | CASSFNSQETQYF | TGCGCCAGCAGCTTTAACAGCCAAGAGACCCAGTACTTC
TRBD1 | TRBJ1-2 | - | TRBV9 | CASSVDGMGQGNYGYTF | TGTGCCAGCAGCGTAGACGGCATGGGACAGGGTAACTATGGCTACACCTTC
- | TRBJ2-7 | - | TRBV5-1 | CASSLSTPRVGYEQYF | TGCGCCAGCAGCTTGTCTACGCCTCGGGTGGGCTACGAGCAGTACTTC
- | TRBJ2-3 | - | TRBV5-6 | CASSWDPVPDTQYF | TGTGCCAGCAGTTGGGACCCGGTGCCGGATACGCAGTATTTT
- | TRBJ1-5 | - | TRBV2 | CASSTQGRSNQPQHF | TGTGCCAGCAGTACCCAGGGACGAAGCAATCAGCCCCAGCATTTT
- | TRBJ2-3 | - | TRBV7-9 | CASSFSTGTDTQYF | TGTGCCAGCAGCTTTTCTACAGGGACAGATACGCAGTATTTT
TRBD2 | TRBJ2-7 | once | TRBV30 | CAWTPGRGYSYEQYF | TGTGCCTGGACCCCAGGGAGGGGTTATTCCTACGAGCAGTACTTC
- | TRBJ2-5 | - | TRBV5-1 | CASRWADQETQYF | TGCGCCAGCCGCTGGGCGGATCAAGAGACCCAGTACTTC
- | TRBJ2-7 | - | TRBV5-5 | CASSLDVYEQYF | TGTGCCAGCAGCTTGGACGTCTACGAGCAGTACTTC
- | TRBJ2-2 | few | TRBV2 | CASSEAGELFF | TGTGCCAGCAGTGAAGCCGGGGAGCTGTTTTTT
- | TRBJ2-6 | - | TRBV28 | CASKKGPRSSGANVLTF | TGTGCCAGCAAAAAAGGGCCTAGGTCCTCTGGGGCCAACGTCCTGACTTTC
TRBD1 | TRBJ2-3 | - | TRBV18 | CASSQGQTDTQYF | TGTGCCAGCTCACAGGGACAGACGGATACGCAGTATTTT
- | TRBJ1-4 | - | TRBV4-1 | CASSQAVLNEKLFF | TGCGCCAGCAGCCAAGCAGTGCTTAATGAAAAACTGTTTTTT
- | TRBJ2-7 | - | TRBV18 | CASSSQGVTSYEQYF | TGTGCCAGCTCAAGCCAGGGAGTAACCTCCTACGAGCAGTACTTC
- | TRBJ1-6 | - | TRBV2 | CASSARLPPNSPLHF | TGTGCCAGCAGTGCTAGGCTTCCACCTAATTCACCCCTCCACTTT
TRBD2 | TRBJ2-7 | - | TRBV6-4 | CASSGLAGGPYNEQYF | TGTGCCAGCTCAGGCCTAGCGGGAGGGCCCTATAACGAGCAGTACTTC
TRBD1 | TRBJ1-2 | - | TRBV28 | CASRFQGATYGYTF | TGTGCCAGCAGATTCCAGGGGGCGACGTATGGCTACACCTTC
- | TRBJ1-1 | - | TRBV30 | CAWSVQLTEAFF | TGTGCCTGGAGTGTTCAACTGACTGAAGCTTTCTTT
TRBD1 | TRBJ2-5 | - | TRBV13 | CASSTTGQKQETQYF | TGTGCCAGCAGCACTACGGGACAGAAACAAGAGACCCAGTACTTC
TRBD1 | TRBJ1-5 | - | TRBV29-1 | CSVIGQVGQPQHF | TGCAGCGTCATTGGACAGGTTGGTCAGCCCCAGCATTTT
- | TRBJ2-3 | - | TRBV11-2 | CASSGGTVSTDTQYF | TGTGCCAGCAGCGGCGGGACAGTGAGCACAGATACGCAGTATTTT
- | TRBJ2-3 | - | TRBV30 | CAWSVLNTQYF | TGTGCCTGGAGTGTCCTAAATACGCAGTATTTT
TRBD2 | TRBJ2-7 | - | TRBV5-1 | CASSQTSGIYEQYF | TGCGCCAGCAGCCAGACTAGCGGGATCTACGAGCAGTACTTC
- | TRBJ2-7 | - | TRBV30 | CAWNGGGTYEQYF | TGTGCCTGGAATGGGGGCGGGACCTACGAGCAGTACTTC
- | TRBJ2-2 | - | TRBV19 | CASSMSGNTGELFF | TGTGCCAGTAGTATGTCCGGGAACACCGGGGAGCTGTTTTTT
- | TRBJ1-6 | - | TRBV10-3 | CAIGSGLLSYNSPLHF | TGTGCCATCGGGTCAGGGCTGCTCTCCTATAATTCACCCCTCCACTTT
- | TRBJ1-1 | once | TRBV19 | CASTDRSMNTEAFF | TGTGCCAGTACCGACAGATCCATGAACACTGAAGCTTTCTTT